These 27 T cell receptor beta chains originate from one sample sequenced in a study of CD8+ T cells in alopecia areata. Extracted from the samples, RNA was reverse transcribed into cDNA to serve as the sequencing template. Measured with immunoSEQ multiplex PCR; TCRdb has only the in-frame clones, and not every one. The data hold just over 150,000 clones, with more than 45% observed a single time. The sequenced sample was CD8+ T cells sorted from blood, obtained at week 0. The origin of the receptors is a human donor with alopecia areata.

A few counts support this clone. This chain uses TRBV4-1 with TRBJ2-7; the match to TRBD1 covers 7 bases. The CDR3 consists of 15 residues. The V gene end was trimmed by 3 bases and the J gene end by 3 bases; junction bases not matched to a gene: 8. Per germline, CDR1 MGHRA and CDR2 YSYEKL. CDR3 sequence: CASSHTTGINYEQYF. CDR3 bases: TGCGCCAGCAGCCATACGACAGGGATAAACTACGAGCAGTACTTC.

In the case of this clone: This same CDR3 is encoded by further DNA sequences in the sample. This sequence joins TRBV30 and TRBJ2-6; D unresolved. Trimming pared 2 bases from V and 4 bases from J, leaving 9 bases between. Germline V lookup: CDR1 GTSNPN, CDR2 SVGIG (reference sequence). The CDR3 spans 14 residues. The CDR3 region is CAWSLGSGANVLTF. CDR3 DNA: TGTGCCTGGAGTTTGGGTTCCGGGGCCAACGTCCTGACTTTC.

The V and J genes are TRBV27 and TRBJ2-4; 9 bases line up with TRBD1. The ends lost 5 bases at V and 16 bases at J; junction bases unmatched: 12. The CDR3 is made up of 13 amino acids. Germline loops: CDR1 MNHEY, CDR2 SMNVEV (reference sequence). The CDR3 nucleotides are TGTGCCAGCAGTGATCTCCGGGACAGGGATTTTTACTTC. It translates to CASSDLRDRDFYF.

The V call is TRBV7-8, the J call TRBJ2-1; D uncertain. V gave up 3 bases and J gave up 5 bases, with 11 bases separating them. CDR3 length equals 14 residues. In germline, CDR1 is SGHVS, CDR2 FQNEAQ. In nucleotides, the CDR3 is TGTGCCAGCAGCTTTCAGTACGGCGACAATGAGCAGTTCTTC. It is translated as CASSFQYGDNEQFF.

This clone was seen a handful of times. The chain links TRBV29-1 to TRBJ2-7; D is uncertain. V was clipped by 0 bases and J by 3 bases, with 15 bases between them. CDR1 SQVTM and CDR2 ANQGSEA come from the germline V gene. The CDR3 has 15 amino acids. Here the CDR3 DNA reads TGCAGCGTTGAAGAGTCCGGTGCTGAAGACTACGAGCAGTACTTC. It encodes CSVEESGAEDYEQYF.

This chain joins TRBV30 and TRBJ2-3; D is uncertain. V was pared by 8 bases and J by 4 bases, with 13 bases between. CDR1 and CDR2 from the germline V gene are GTSNPN and SVGIG (reference sequence). The CDR3 is made up of 12 amino acids. The CDR3 coding sequence is TGTGCCCACTCTCGTTCGGCAGATACGCAGTATTTT. This codes for CAHSRSADTQYF.

The CDR3 DNA follows: TGCGCCAGCAGCTTGGGGAACGAGCAGTACTTC. Translation gives CASSLGNEQYF. J is TRBJ2-7 and V is TRBV5-1; D unresolved. CDR3 length equals 11 residues. Trimming removed 0 bases at V and 5 bases at J, with 3 bases between. The germline gives CDR1 SGHRS, CDR2 YFSETQ. Full variable domain (outside the CDR3, taken from reference TRBV5-1 and TRBJ2-7): KAGVTQTPRYLIKTRGQQVTLSCSPISGHRSVSWYQQTPGQGLQFLFEYFSETQRNKGNFPGRFSGRQFSNSRSEMNVSTLELGDSALYLCASSLGNEQYFGPGTRLTVT.

This clone turned up a few times. The CDR3 reads CASGEVGEQFF. As DNA, the CDR3 is TGTGCTAGTGGAGAAGTGGGTGAGCAGTTCTTC. The rearrangement joins TRBV12-5 to TRBJ2-1; the D is unclear. Germline V gene sequence: CDR1 LGHNT, CDR2 FRNRAP. The V end lost 6 bases, the J end lost 9 bases, and 9 bases lay between the germline ends. The CDR3 contains 11 residues.

The chain joins TRBV7-9 to TRBJ1-2, with D hard to call. The CDR3 runs to 14 residues. Germline V CDR1 and CDR2: SEHNR, FQNEAQ (reference sequence). V was trimmed by 5 bases and J by 2 bases, leaving 12 bases between them. CDR3 sequence (DNA): TGTGCCAGCAGCCTAGGTGATTCGAACTATGGCTACACCTTC. This translates into CASSLGDSNYGYTF. Together with reference TRBV7-9 and TRBJ1-2, the CDR3 gives the full variable domain: DTGVSQNPRHKITKRGQNVTFRCDPISEHNRLYWYRQTLGQGPEFLTYFQNEAQLEKSRLLSDRFSAERPKGSFSTLEIQRTEQGDSAMYLCASSLGDSNYGYTFGSGTRLTVV.

The chain couples TRBV27 to TRBJ2-1; either TRBD1 or TRBD2 may fit D (6 bases each). The V end was cut by 4 bases, the J end by 6 bases, with 16 bases between. Germline assignment: CDR1 MNHEY and CDR2 SMNVEV (reference sequence). This CDR3 spans 15 amino acids. CDR3 DNA: TGTGCCAGCAGTTCCCCCGGGGGCATAAGCAATGAGCAGTTCTTC. Amino acids: CASSSPGGISNEQFF.

This clone has just a few counts. The CDR3 coding sequence is TGCGCCAGCAGCTTGGCCGTCGGGCTACAGAACACCGGGGAGCTGTTTTTT. This sequence encodes CASSLAVGLQNTGELFF. The chain is built from TRBV5-1 and TRBJ2-2; D uncertain. CDR3 length: 17 amino acids. The germline V and J ends were trimmed by 0 bases and 1 base, with 13 bases remaining between them. Germline CDR1 reads SGHRS; CDR2 reads YFSETQ.

This chain joins TRBV19 and TRBJ1-1; D gene uncertain. The germline gives CDR1 LNHDA, CDR2 SQIVND (reference sequence). The V end lost 5 bases, the J end lost 5 bases, and 12 bases lay between the germline ends. CDR3 length: 13 amino acids. In DNA, the CDR3 is TGTGCCAGTAGTGGACCAGTAGGGACTGAAGCTTTCTTT. Translation: CASSGPVGTEAFF.

In its sample, this clone was seen a few times. This chain links TRBV6-6 with TRBJ1-2; D remains ambiguous. Per germline, CDR1 MNHNY and CDR2 SVGAGI (reference sequence). V lost 0 bases to trimming and J lost 14 bases, with 10 bases between them. The CDR3 totals 11 residues. CDR3 bases: TGTGCCAGCAGTTACTCGAGGGCAGCAACCTTC. This encodes CASSYSRAATF.

This clone was seen a single time. J is TRBJ2-7 and V is TRBV18; D is perhaps TRBD1 (6 bases). This CDR3 spans 15 amino acids. Per germline, CDR1 KGHSH and CDR2 LQKENI. V lost 0 bases to trimming and J lost 3 bases, with 12 bases between them. This CDR3 is CASSPPEGGIYEQYF. In DNA form, the CDR3 reads TGTGCCAGCTCACCACCGGAAGGGGGAATCTACGAGCAGTACTTC.

Details on this clone: This specimen includes other DNA sequences encoding the same CDR3. The J gene is TRBJ2-7, the V gene TRBV5-6; no reliable D call. V gave up 3 bases and J gave up 5 bases, with 6 bases separating them. Germline assignment: CDR1 SGHDT and CDR2 YYEEEE. CDR3 length: 11 residues. The CDR3 nucleotides are TGTGCCAGCAGCTCCCGACACGAGCAGTACTTC. Amino acid sequence: CASSSRHEQYF.

The genes are TRBV2 and TRBJ2-1; no clear D. This CDR3 comprises 11 residues. Between the trimmed V and J ends, which lost 3 bases and 7 bases, there was a span of 4 bases. CDR1 SNHLY and CDR2 FYNNEI come from the germline V gene. CDR3 DNA: TGTGCCAGCAGTGAGGGGAATGAGCAGTTCTTC. Translating it yields CASSEGNEQFF.

The chain links TRBV30 to TRBJ2-7; D possibly corresponds to TRBD1 (5 bases). Trimming took 6 bases from V and 5 from J, leaving 14 bases between them. The CDR3 has 12 amino acids. Germline V gene lookup returns CDR1 GTSNPN and CDR2 SVGIG (reference sequence). The CDR3 here is CACSRGQNEQYF. The CDR3 bases are TGTGCCTGTAGTAGGGGTCAGAACGAGCAGTACTTC.

The J gene is TRBJ2-7, the V gene TRBV13; D not resolved. The CDR3 runs to 14 residues. V was trimmed by 4 bases and J by 5 bases, leaving 15 bases between them. Germline V CDR1 and CDR2: PRHDT, FYEKMQ (reference sequence). DNA for the CDR3: TGTGCCAGCAGCTCTCGTTTGGGCTGGGACGAGCAGTACTTC. This codes for CASSSRLGWDEQYF.

The chain uses TRBV4-3 and TRBJ2-7; no reliable D call. The V end was cut by 2 bases, the J end by 3 bases, with 14 bases between. The germline CDR1 and CDR2 sequences are LGHNA and YSLEER. CDR3 length: 15 amino acids. CDR3 nucleotides: TGCGCCAGCAGCCAAACAATCGGCTGGAACTACGAGCAGTACTTC. This encodes CASSQTIGWNYEQYF.

This clone was recorded a few times. The gene calls are TRBV9 and TRBJ2-1; a weak D match, TRBD2 (5 bases). Trimming shortened V by 0 bases and J by 8 bases, and 12 bases separated the two germline ends. The CDR3 consists of 14 residues. Germline V CDR1 and CDR2: SGDLS, YYNGEE. DNA of the CDR3: TGTGCCAGCAGCGTAGAGAGGGCCACGGATGAGCAGTTCTTC. It specifies CASSVERATDEQFF. Combining the CDR3 with reference TRBV9 and TRBJ2-1 gives the whole variable domain DSGVTQTPKHLITATGQRVTLRCSPRSGDLSVYWYQQSLDQGLQFLIQYYNGEERAKGNILERFSAQQFPDLHSELNLSSLELGDSALYFCASSVERATDEQFFGPGTRLTVL.

V and J are TRBV4-3 and TRBJ1-2, with a tentative D call TRBD1 (6 bases). V was shortened by 0 bases and J by 4 bases, with 12 bases between the two germline ends. The CDR3 consists of 15 residues. Per the germline V gene, CDR1 is LGHNA and CDR2 is YSLEER. CDR3 residues: CASSQENRGVYGYTF. The CDR3 coding sequence is TGCGCCAGCAGCCAAGAAAATAGGGGGGTCTATGGCTACACCTTC.

The rearrangement links TRBV25-1 to TRBJ2-5; 8 positions agree with TRBD2. CDR1 and CDR2 from the germline V gene are MGHDK and SYGVNS. The CDR3 sequence is 14 residues long. V trimming: 6 bases; J trimming: 5 bases; junction bases outside the gene matches: 8. CDR3 DNA sequence: TGTGCCAGCAGCGGGGGGGTCCATCGGGAGACCCAGTACTTC. Protein sequence: CASSGGVHRETQYF.

The chain is built from TRBV27 and TRBJ1-2; 8 nucleotides match TRBD1. Germline-derived CDR1 and CDR2 are MNHEY and SMNVEV (reference sequence). V was clipped by 3 bases and J by 5 bases; unmatched bases: 11. The CDR3 contains 16 residues. For the CDR3, the DNA is TGTGCCAGCAGTTTTTCAGGGGGCGAGGTTTGGTATGGCTACACCTTC. It yields the protein CASSFSGGEVWYGYTF.

The chain combines TRBV27 with TRBJ2-7; possibly TRBD1 for D (5 bases). This CDR3 is 13 amino acids long. The germline V gene encodes CDR1 MNHEY and CDR2 SMNVEV (reference sequence). V was pared by 4 bases and J by 7 bases, with 14 bases between. The CDR3 here is CASSSTTNREQYF. In DNA, the CDR3 is TGTGCCAGCAGTTCTACAACAAACAGGGAGCAGTACTTC.

This clone was seen a single time. Other DNA sequences from this sample encode an identical CDR3 as well. This sequence joins TRBV28 and TRBJ1-1; D call uncertain. V was trimmed by 3 bases and J by 1 base, leaving 3 bases between them. Germline lookup yields CDR1 MDHEN and CDR2 SYDVKM. This CDR3 is built from 12 residues. DNA of the CDR3: TGTGCCAGCAGTTTGCGGAACACTGAAGCTTTCTTT. Translated, it gives CASSLRNTEAFF.

The chain has TRBV19 and TRBJ1-5; D remains ambiguous. This CDR3 spans 14 amino acids. Germline V lookup: CDR1 LNHDA, CDR2 SQIVND (reference sequence). Trimming left V 4 bases short and J 0 bases short, with 7 bases between. CDR3 region: CASSRTVSNQPQHF. CDR3 in DNA: TGTGCCAGTAGTAGGACGGTTAGCAATCAGCCCCAGCATTTT.

V is TRBV27 and J is TRBJ1-5; unclear D gene. V lost 6 bases to trimming and J lost 2 bases, with 11 bases between them. The V gene's germline CDR1 is MNHEY and CDR2 SMNVEV (reference sequence). The CDR3 consists of 14 residues. Here the CDR3 DNA reads TGTGCCAGCAGCCCAGAACGGGGCAATCAGCCCCAGCATTTT. Its translation: CASSPERGNQPQHF.